Here is one T cell receptor beta chain with its context. Its cognate antigen is unknown. The protocol was immunoSEQ multiplex PCR, while the TCRdb copy is restricted to in-frame clones and leaves out a portion. The sample contains just over 35,000 clones, about 70% of which appear only once. The entry originates in a study of PD-1 blockade in classical Hodgkin lymphoma. Relapse was seen in all patients after autologous stem cell transplantation, and brentuximab vedotin exposure was variable. The patients, who had relapsed/refractory classical Hodgkin lymphoma, achieved best responses of complete response, partial response or progressive disease. The CDR3 totals 13 residues. General study results and limits: Repertoire difference causes, possibly disease activity or prior therapy, remain undefined. Whereas CD4+ TCR diversity had risen significantly by C4D1, CD8+ TCR diversity had not.

Sequenced material: peripheral blood mononuclear cells (PBMCs), taken before the second cycle of nivolumab. This chain uses TRBV21-1 with TRBJ1-4. TRBV21-1 is an annotated pseudogene. This sequence originates from a human donor with classical Hodgkin lymphoma. CDR3 nucleotides: TGTGCCAGCCTCGGACGGTTTAATGAAAAACTGTTTTTT. Its translation is CASLGRFNEKLFF.